This T cell receptor beta chain was sequenced for a study of cytomegalovirus exposure and HLA in healthy donors. As for the study in general: The 666 first-cohort repertoires shared a platform with the approximately 130 validation repertoires, as reported in a later analysis.

As for this clone: The target antigen is unknown.

The study, taken as a whole, reports: Many donors carried some public TCRs, although rarity characterized most TCR sequences. Clusters of TCRs from the first cohort tended to co-occur in the 120 or so validation repertoires (as a later analysis found).

TCRdb's copy holds only in-frame clones and misses some; the assay was immunoSEQ multiplex PCR. This table has under 400,000 clones, around 86% appearing once. CDR1 is GTSNPN and CDR2 is SVGIG in the germline V gene (reference sequence). V was pared by 7 bases and J by 0 bases, with 6 bases of the junction left unmatched. This CDR3 is built from 14 residues. The clonotype originates from a woman younger than 30 in good health and CMV-seronegative. J is TRBJ1-3 and V is TRBV30; TRBD1 aligns across 7 bases. Sequencing was performed on PBMCs. CDR3 loop: CAFWTGSSGNTIYF. CDR3 nucleotides: TGTGCCTTTTGGACAGGATCCTCTGGAAACACCATATATTTT.